This TCR beta chain was captured by sequencing in a study of cytomegalovirus exposure and HLA in healthy donors. A multiplex PCR was run with 60 Vbeta primers and 13 Jbeta primers. Generated by immunoSEQ multiplex PCR, the TCRdb table keeps only in-frame clones and is missing some. The sample lists approximately 95,000 clones, around 73% occurring once. Trimming removed 5 bases from V and 6 bases from J; junction bases left unmatched: 7. The length of the CDR3 is 13 residues. From germline, CDR1 is SEHNR and CDR2 FQNEAQ (reference sequence). These donors counted as nominally healthy when sampled, but unrecorded immune exposures were likely.

Sample: PBMCs. The sequence came from a woman in her 40s in good health and CMV-seropositive. The chain couples TRBV7-9 to TRBJ2-7; TRBD1 aligns across 7 bases. CDR3 DNA: TGTGCCAGCAGCCTAGACAGGGAGAGCGAGCAGTACTTC. It translates to CASSLDRESEQYF. Looking up the rest from reference TRBV7-9 and TRBJ2-7 gives the full variable domain: DTGVSQNPRHKITKRGQNVTFRCDPISEHNRLYWYRQTLGQGPEFLTYFQNEAQLEKSRLLSDRFSAERPKGSFSTLEIQRTEQGDSAMYLCASSLDRESEQYFGPGTRLTVT.